One sample yielded the 26 T cell receptor beta chains listed below, sequenced in a study of T cell responses to AZD1222 COVID-19 vaccine. Clones were sequenced by immunoSEQ multiplex PCR, and TCRdb holds only the in-frame ones, with some missing. The table lists fewer than 120,000 clones, roughly four fifths of them singletons. The sample consisted of peripheral blood, taken on day 0 of AZD1222 vaccination. These receptors all stem from an adult in good health.

The V call is TRBV29-1, the J call TRBJ1-1; no clear D gene. The CDR3 totals 11 residues. V lost 6 bases and J 8 bases, leaving 13 bases between the germline ends. CDR1 is SQVTM, CDR2 ANQGSEA, per germline. The CDR3: CSVQPGSEAFF. As DNA, the CDR3 is TGCAGCGTACAACCGGGATCCGAAGCTTTCTTT. The whole variable domain, remainder taken from reference TRBV29-1 and TRBJ1-1, is SAVISQKPSRDICQRGTSLTIQCQVDSQVTMMFWYRQQPGQSLTLIATANQGSEATYESGFVIDKFPISRPNLTFSTLTVSNMSPEDSSIYLCSVQPGSEAFFGQGTRLTVV.

The CDR3 loop is CATVSGGGGTEAFF. The DNA of the CDR3 is TGTGCCACCGTGTCCGGGGGAGGGGGTACTGAAGCTTTCTTT. The rearrangement links TRBV5-4 to TRBJ1-1, with a tentative D call TRBD1 (6 bases). V lost 9 bases, J lost 5 bases, and 20 bases lay in between. Germline V gene lookup returns CDR1 SGHNT and CDR2 YYREEE (reference sequence). This CDR3 is 14 amino acids long.

J is TRBJ2-1 and V is TRBV7-6; weak D call: TRBD2 (6 bases). CDR3 length equals 15 residues. Per the germline V gene, CDR1 is SGHVS and CDR2 is FNYEAQ. Trimming removed 2 bases from V and 2 bases from J, with 10 bases in between. CDR3 bases: TGTGCCAGCAGCTTAATGGCGGGAACCTACAATGAGCAGTTCTTC. Its translation is CASSLMAGTYNEQFF. The variable domain in full, completed from reference TRBV7-6 and TRBJ2-1, reads GAGVSQSPRYKVTKRGQDVALRCDPISGHVSLYWYRQALGQGPEFLTYFNYEAQQDKSGLPNDRFSAERPEGSISTLTIQRTEQRDSAMYRCASSLMAGTYNEQFFGPGTRLTVL.

The CDR3 DNA reads as TGCAGCGTTGAAGAGGGGCAGGGGTACGAGCAGTACTTC. Translation: CSVEEGQGYEQYF. The chain has TRBV29-1 and TRBJ2-7; D is possibly TRBD1 (6 bases). CDR1 and CDR2 from the germline V gene are SQVTM and ANQGSEA. The CDR3 runs to 13 residues. The ends were cut back, 0 bases at V and 4 bases at J, with 10 bases in the middle.

V usage is TRBV19 and J usage is TRBJ2-3; 8 bases fit TRBD2. CDR1 and CDR2 from the germline V gene are LNHDA and SQIVND (reference sequence). V shed 3 bases and J 0 bases; nucleotides not matched to a gene: 5. The CDR3 consists of 16 residues. Here the CDR3 reads CASSIRPSGSTDTQYF. As DNA, the CDR3 is TGTGCCAGTAGTATCCGGCCTAGCGGGAGCACAGATACGCAGTATTTT. The whole variable domain, remainder taken from reference TRBV19 and TRBJ2-3, is DGGITQSPKYLFRKEGQNVTLSCEQNLNHDAMYWYRQDPGQGLRLIYYSQIVNDFQKGDIAEGYSVSREKKESFPLTVTSAQKNPTAFYLCASSIRPSGSTDTQYFGPGTRLTVL.

This clone has only one observation. The chain uses TRBV27 and TRBJ2-7, with 8 bases lining up with TRBD1. This CDR3 has 16 amino acids. Trimming at V came to 4 bases and at J to 4 bases, leaving 12 bases not matched to a gene. Germline CDR1 MNHEY, CDR2 SMNVEV (reference sequence). CDR3 protein: CASSSRGQGAFYEQYF. The CDR3 coding sequence is TGTGCCAGCAGTTCTAGGGGGCAGGGGGCGTTTTACGAGCAGTACTTC.

V gene TRBV28 combines with J gene TRBJ2-7; a possible D gene is TRBD1 (5 bases). This CDR3 is built from 13 residues. V lost 6 bases to trimming and J lost 0 bases, with 9 bases between them. CDR1 and CDR2 from the germline V gene are MDHEN and SYDVKM. The CDR3 loop reads CASRGRASYEQYF. The CDR3 DNA reads as TGTGCCAGCAGGGGCAGGGCCTCCTACGAGCAGTACTTC. Based on the CDR3 plus reference TRBV28 and TRBJ2-7, the full variable domain is DVKVTQSSRYLVKRTGEKVFLECVQDMDHENMFWYRQDPGLGLRLIYFSYDVKMKEKGDIPEGYSVSREKKERFSLILESASTNQTSMYLCASRGRASYEQYFGPGTRLTVT.

CDR3 in amino acids: CASSPREGTGELFF. The CDR3 nucleotides read TGCGCCAGCAGCCCCCGGGAGGGCACCGGGGAGCTGTTTTTT. The chain has TRBV4-1 and TRBJ2-2; 8 bases are a match to TRBD2. This CDR3 spans 14 amino acids. The germline CDR1 and CDR2 sequences are MGHRA and YSYEKL. Trimming removed 4 bases from V and 4 bases from J; junction bases left unmatched: 2.

This chain connects TRBV5-6 to TRBJ2-7, with 9 bases aligning to TRBD2. The CDR3 runs 15 residues. CDR1 and CDR2 (germline): SGHDT, YYEEEE. The V gene end was trimmed by 1 base and the J gene end by 2 bases; junction bases not matched to a gene: 4. The CDR3 DNA reads as TGTGCCAGCAGCTTGCGCAGGACTAGCGCCTACGAGCAGTACTTC. It encodes CASSLRRTSAYEQYF.

The chain's CDR3 is CASSRGVFSGGLYEQYF. CDR3 in DNA: TGTGCCAGCAGCCGGGGAGTTTTCTCAGGGGGCCTTTACGAGCAGTACTTC. The chain links TRBV14 to TRBJ2-7; 8 bases agree with TRBD1. This CDR3 contains 17 residues. V trimming: 4 bases; J trimming: 4 bases; junction bases outside the gene matches: 15. Per germline, CDR1 SGHDN and CDR2 FVKESK.

This clone appeared once. V and J are TRBV7-2 and TRBJ1-2; TRBD1 matches 8 bases. V was pared by 0 bases and J by 5 bases, with 17 bases of the junction left unmatched. From germline, CDR1 is SGHTA and CDR2 FQGNSA. The CDR3 is 19 residues long. CDR3: CASSLAKSPGQVLLYGYTF. CDR3 nucleotide sequence: TGTGCCAGCAGCTTAGCCAAATCCCCGGGACAGGTCCTCTTGTATGGCTACACCTTC.

A few counts support this clone. The chain is built from TRBV2 and TRBJ1-5; D not certain. CDR1 and CDR2 (germline): SNHLY, FYNNEI. The CDR3 is made up of 14 amino acids. Trimming shortened V by 7 bases and J by 7 bases, and 17 bases separated the two germline ends. The CDR3 sequence is CASNSMSPMQPQHF. The CDR3 DNA reads as TGTGCCAGCAACAGTATGTCCCCCATGCAGCCCCAGCATTTT. Supplemented by reference TRBV2 and TRBJ1-5, the full variable domain reads EPEVTQTPSHQVTQMGQEVILRCVPISNHLYFYWYRQILGQKVEFLVSFYNNEISEKSEIFDDQFSVERPDGSNFTLKIRSTKLEDSAMYFCASNSMSPMQPQHFGDGTRLSIL.

This chain joins TRBV7-9 and TRBJ1-5; tentative D call: TRBD1 (6 bases). V was clipped by 1 base and J by 9 bases, with 19 bases between them. CDR3 size: 16 residues. The V gene's germline CDR1 is SEHNR and CDR2 FQNEAQ (reference sequence). As DNA, the CDR3 is TGTGCCAGCAGCTTAGGTGGCCGGGGGCGGGCAGGGCCCCAGCATTTT. Translated, it gives CASSLGGRGRAGPQHF.

The chain uses TRBV5-1 and TRBJ2-6, with 10 bases matching TRBD1. The CDR3 has 18 residues. Germline CDR1 is SGHRS and CDR2 is YFSETQ. The J segment lost 1 base and the V segment lost 3 bases, leaving 7 bases of the junction unmatched. CDR3: CASSYYPGQGSGANVLTF. CDR3 sequence (DNA): TGCGCCAGCAGCTACTATCCGGGACAGGGGTCTGGGGCCAACGTCCTGACTTTC.

The chain uses TRBV27 and TRBJ1-4; D gene unclear. Looked up from germline, CDR1 is MNHEY and CDR2 is SMNVEV (reference sequence). Trimming removed 5 bases from V and 3 bases from J, with 10 bases in between. CDR3 length: 14 amino acids. The CDR3, as DNA: TGTGCCAGCAGTCGCTTAAATCCTAATGAAAAACTGTTTTTT. It yields the protein CASSRLNPNEKLFF.

CDR3 protein: CASKSQDSRPGYTF. The CDR3 bases are TGTGCCAGCAAAAGTCAGGACTCTCGGCCTGGCTACACCTTC. The genes are TRBV6-5 and TRBJ1-2, with unresolved D. The ends were cut back, 7 bases at V and 7 bases at J, with 19 bases in the middle. This CDR3 is built from 14 residues. CDR1 MNHEY and CDR2 SVGAGI come from the germline V gene.

This chain joins TRBV7-2 and TRBJ2-7, with D unclear. Germline CDR1 is SGHTA and CDR2 is FQGNSA. Trimming left V 8 bases short and J 6 bases short, with 5 bases between. The CDR3 extends over 9 amino acids. The CDR3 DNA sequence: TGTGCCAGCCGGGTCGAGCAGTACTTC. Its translation is CASRVEQYF.

The chain carries TRBV7-2 and TRBJ1-4; D gene ambiguous. Looked up from germline, CDR1 is SGHTA and CDR2 is FQGNSA. The CDR3 contains 13 residues. The ends were cut back, 7 bases at V and 6 bases at J, with 12 bases in the middle. CDR3 region: CASKSATHEKLFF. In DNA, the CDR3 is TGTGCCAGCAAGAGCGCGACTCATGAAAAACTGTTTTTT.

This clone appeared a single time. This chain joins TRBV7-2 and TRBJ2-3; the D gene is possibly TRBD2 (5 bases). The CDR3 has 13 amino acids. Looked up from germline, CDR1 is SGHTA and CDR2 is FQGNSA. The V and J ends lost 8 bases and 4 bases respectively, with 13 bases between them. CDR3: CASGLAIADTQYF. The DNA for the CDR3 is TGTGCCAGCGGGCTAGCCATCGCAGATACGCAGTATTTT.

The chain couples TRBV28 to TRBJ1-2; tentatively, D is TRBD1 (6 bases). The CDR3 is made up of 13 amino acids. V lost 6 bases and J 5 bases, leaving 13 bases between the germline ends. CDR1 is MDHEN and CDR2 is SYDVKM in the germline V gene. CDR3 sequence reads: CASRTTTGYGYTF. As DNA, the CDR3 is TGTGCCAGCAGGACCACCACAGGGTATGGCTACACCTTC.

The genes are TRBV7-9 and TRBJ1-5, with D uncertain. Trimming took off 1 base at V and 0 bases at J, with 10 bases between the two ends. CDR1 and CDR2 (germline): SEHNR, FQNEAQ (reference sequence). The CDR3 covers 16 residues. CDR3 DNA sequence: TGTGCCAGCAGCTTAGGCAGCCCATATAGCAATCAGCCCCAGCATTTT. Amino acids: CASSLGSPYSNQPQHF. Filled out from reference TRBV7-9 and TRBJ1-5, the complete variable domain reads DTGVSQNPRHKITKRGQNVTFRCDPISEHNRLYWYRQTLGQGPEFLTYFQNEAQLEKSRLLSDRFSAERPKGSFSTLEIQRTEQGDSAMYLCASSLGSPYSNQPQHFGDGTRLSIL.

The chain combines TRBV18 with TRBJ2-7, with D unresolved. V lost 2 bases, J lost 1 base, and 6 bases lay in between. CDR1 is KGHSH, CDR2 LQKENI, per germline. The CDR3 extends over 13 amino acids. The CDR3 nucleotides are TGTGCCAGCTCACCAATAGAGTCCTACGAGCAGTACTTC. Translated, it gives CASSPIESYEQYF.

This clone appeared once. This sequence joins TRBV4-1 and TRBJ2-6, with no clear D. CDR3 size: 18 residues. The germline V and J ends were trimmed by 1 base and 0 bases, with 13 bases remaining between them. Looked up from germline, CDR1 is MGHRA and CDR2 is YSYEKL. DNA for the CDR3: TGCGCCAGCAGCCAAGGCGGTGACTTTCGCTCTGGGGCCAACGTCCTGACTTTC. This codes for CASSQGGDFRSGANVLTF.

The chain employs TRBV7-9 and TRBJ2-2; D unresolved. With 2 bases removed from V and 5 bases from J, the gap between germline ends came to 6 bases. This CDR3 comprises 13 residues. The germline gives CDR1 SEHNR, CDR2 FQNEAQ (reference sequence). DNA for the CDR3: TGTGCCAGCAGCTTACCGATAACCGGGGAGCTGTTTTTT. Its translation is CASSLPITGELFF. The entire variable domain, with the rest obtained from reference TRBV7-9 and TRBJ2-2, is as follows: DTGVSQNPRHKITKRGQNVTFRCDPISEHNRLYWYRQTLGQGPEFLTYFQNEAQLEKSRLLSDRFSAERPKGSFSTLEIQRTEQGDSAMYLCASSLPITGELFFGEGSRLTVL.

V gene TRBV19 combines with J gene TRBJ2-4, with D unclear. Trimming took off 4 bases at V and 0 bases at J, with 13 bases between the two ends. The CDR3 covers 16 residues. The germline V gene encodes CDR1 LNHDA and CDR2 SQIVND (reference sequence). CDR3 nucleotide sequence: TGTGCCAGTAGTACCTCTAGGCCTCTAGCCAAAAACATTCAGTACTTC. This encodes CASSTSRPLAKNIQYF.

This rearrangement joins TRBV21-1 to TRBJ1-2; TRBD1 is taken as the D call from the table, unchecked against the DNA. TRBV21-1 is shown as a pseudogene. CDR3 length: 13 residues. The CDR3 loop reads CASSRTDRKGYTF. The CDR3 DNA reads TGTGCCAGCAGCAGAACGGACAGAAAGGGCTACACCTTC.